One and the same sample provided the 2 T cell receptor beta chains below, sequenced in a study of CD8+CD57+ T cells in acquired aplastic anemia. Study results and limitations: Measurement in patients showed lower diversity in CD8+CD57+ cells than in total CD4+ and CD8+ pools.

Those patients picked for sequencing had displayed CD8+CD57+ cell expansion on flow cytometry. These receptors have no identified antigens. Researchers used genomic DNA as the template to profile TCR beta VDJ and CDR3. TCRdb fed the reads into MiXCR, producing one record per CDR3 protein. The repertoire consists of about 21,000 distinct CDR3 sequences, with 30% to 40% occurring once and the leading ten covering over 75%. Sequences were obtained from CD8+CD57+ T cells sorted from PBMCs. Subset described: bead-enriched CD8+CD57+ effector memory T cells from SAA patients. The receptor source for this set is a human donor with aplastic anemia.

The V and J genes are TRBV9 and TRBJ2-1; a weak D match, TRBD2 (5 bases). This CDR3 is 16 amino acids long. The V gene's germline CDR1 is SGDLS and CDR2 YYNGEE. V lost 4 bases and J 4 bases, leaving 18 bases between the germline ends. The CDR3: CASSSDQRSRYNEQFF. In nucleotides, the CDR3 is TGTGCCAGCAGCTCCGATCAGCGGTCCCGATACAATGAGCAGTTCTTC. Drawing the rest from reference TRBV9 and TRBJ2-1, the complete variable domain is DSGVTQTPKHLITATGQRVTLRCSPRSGDLSVYWYQQSLDQGLQFLIQYYNGEERAKGNILERFSAQQFPDLHSELNLSSLELGDSALYFCASSSDQRSRYNEQFFGPGTRLTVL.

Many counts were recorded for this clonotype. The chain recombines TRBV3-1 with TRBJ2-7, with 10 nucleotides matching TRBD1. The V and J ends lost 0 bases and 7 bases, in that order; junction bases with no gene match: 15. The CDR3 is 18 amino acids. Germline V gene sequence: CDR1 LGHDT, CDR2 YNNKEL (reference sequence). The CDR3 region has the DNA TGTGCCAGCAGCCAAGATTTACCCCCCGGGACAGGGGTCTTAGAGCAGTACTTC. Protein: CASSQDLPPGTGVLEQYF.